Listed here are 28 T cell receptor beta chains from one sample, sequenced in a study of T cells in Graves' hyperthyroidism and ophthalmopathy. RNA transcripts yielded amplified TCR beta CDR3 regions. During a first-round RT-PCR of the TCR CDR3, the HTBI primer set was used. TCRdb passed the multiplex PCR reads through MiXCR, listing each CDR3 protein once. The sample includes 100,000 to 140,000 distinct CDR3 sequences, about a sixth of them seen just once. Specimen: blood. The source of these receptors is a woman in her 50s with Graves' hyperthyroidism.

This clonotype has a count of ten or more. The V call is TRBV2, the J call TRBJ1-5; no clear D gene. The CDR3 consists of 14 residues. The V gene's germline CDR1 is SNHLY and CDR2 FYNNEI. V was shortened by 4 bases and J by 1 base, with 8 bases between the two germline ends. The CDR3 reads CASSARVSNQPQHF. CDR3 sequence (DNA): TGTGCCAGCAGTGCGCGGGTCAGCAATCAGCCCCAGCATTTT.

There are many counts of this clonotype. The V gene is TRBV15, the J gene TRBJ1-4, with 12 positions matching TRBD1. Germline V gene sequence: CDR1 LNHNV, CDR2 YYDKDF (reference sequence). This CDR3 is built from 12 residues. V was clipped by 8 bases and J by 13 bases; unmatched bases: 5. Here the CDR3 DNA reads TGTGCCACCGCCAGGGACAGGGGGCTACTGTTTTTT. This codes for CATARDRGLLFF. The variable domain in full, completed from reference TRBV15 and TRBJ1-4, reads DAMVIQNPRYQVTQFGKPVTLSCSQTLNHNVMYWYQQKSSQAPKLLFHYYDKDFNNEADTPDNFQSRRPNTSFCFLDIRSPGLGDTAMYLCATARDRGLLFFGSGTQLSVL.

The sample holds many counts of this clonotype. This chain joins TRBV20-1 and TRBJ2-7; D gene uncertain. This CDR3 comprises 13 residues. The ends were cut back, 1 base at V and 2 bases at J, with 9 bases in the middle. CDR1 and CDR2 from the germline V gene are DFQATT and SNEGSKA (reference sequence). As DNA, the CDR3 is TGCAGTGCTAGAGGGCAGCTAACCTACGAGCAGTACGTC. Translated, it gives CSARGQLTYEQYV.

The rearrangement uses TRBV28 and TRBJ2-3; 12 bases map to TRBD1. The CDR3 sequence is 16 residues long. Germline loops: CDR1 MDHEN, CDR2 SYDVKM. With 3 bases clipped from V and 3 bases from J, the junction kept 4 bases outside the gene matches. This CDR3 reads CASSLGTGGRTDTQYF. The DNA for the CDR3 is TGTGCCAGCAGTTTGGGGACAGGGGGCAGGACAGATACGCAGTATTTT.

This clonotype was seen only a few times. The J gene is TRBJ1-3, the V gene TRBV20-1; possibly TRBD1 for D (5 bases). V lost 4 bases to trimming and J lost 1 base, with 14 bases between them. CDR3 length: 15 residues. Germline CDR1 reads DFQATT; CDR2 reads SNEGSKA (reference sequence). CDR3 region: CSAMGGEGSGNTIYF. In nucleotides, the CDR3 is TGCAGTGCTATGGGGGGGGAAGGGTCTGGAAACACCATATATTTT.

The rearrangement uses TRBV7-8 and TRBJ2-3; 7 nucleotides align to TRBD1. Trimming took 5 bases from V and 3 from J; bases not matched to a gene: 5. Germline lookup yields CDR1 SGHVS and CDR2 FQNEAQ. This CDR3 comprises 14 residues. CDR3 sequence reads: CASSIRQGTDTQYF. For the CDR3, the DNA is TGTGCCAGCAGCATAAGACAGGGAACAGATACGCAGTATTTT. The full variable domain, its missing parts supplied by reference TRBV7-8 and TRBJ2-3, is GAGVSQSPRYKVAKRGQDVALRCDPISGHVSLFWYQQALGQGPEFLTYFQNEAQLDKSGLPSDRFFAERPEGSVSTLKIQRTQQEDSAVYLCASSIRQGTDTQYFGPGTRLTVL.

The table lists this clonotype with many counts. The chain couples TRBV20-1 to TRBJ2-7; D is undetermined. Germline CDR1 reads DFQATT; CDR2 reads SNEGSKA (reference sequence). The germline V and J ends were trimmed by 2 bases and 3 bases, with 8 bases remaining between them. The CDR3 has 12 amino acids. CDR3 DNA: TGCAGTGCTAGAAACAGTTTCTACGAGCAGTACTTC. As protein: CSARNSFYEQYF.

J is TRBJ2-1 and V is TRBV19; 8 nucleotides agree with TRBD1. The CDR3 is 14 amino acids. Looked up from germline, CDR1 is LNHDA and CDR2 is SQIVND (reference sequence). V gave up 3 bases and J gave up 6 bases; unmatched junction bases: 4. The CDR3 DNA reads TGTGCCAGTAGTATCGGGACAGGACCCAATGAGCAGTTCTTC. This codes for CASSIGTGPNEQFF.

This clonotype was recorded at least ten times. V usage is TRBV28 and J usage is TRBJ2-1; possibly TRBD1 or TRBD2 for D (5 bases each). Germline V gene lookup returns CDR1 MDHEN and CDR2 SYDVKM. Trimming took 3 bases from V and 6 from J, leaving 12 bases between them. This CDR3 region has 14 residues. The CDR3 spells CASSFRGRINEQFF. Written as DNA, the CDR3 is TGTGCCAGCAGTTTCCGGGGACGGATCAATGAGCAGTTCTTC.

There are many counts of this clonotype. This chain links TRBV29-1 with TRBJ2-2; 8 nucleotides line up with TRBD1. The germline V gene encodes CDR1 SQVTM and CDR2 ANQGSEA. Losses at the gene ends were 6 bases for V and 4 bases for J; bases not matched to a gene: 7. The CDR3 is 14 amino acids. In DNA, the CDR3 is TGCAGCGTCCAGACAGGGGCGGGCACCGGGGAGCTGTTTTTT. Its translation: CSVQTGAGTGELFF.

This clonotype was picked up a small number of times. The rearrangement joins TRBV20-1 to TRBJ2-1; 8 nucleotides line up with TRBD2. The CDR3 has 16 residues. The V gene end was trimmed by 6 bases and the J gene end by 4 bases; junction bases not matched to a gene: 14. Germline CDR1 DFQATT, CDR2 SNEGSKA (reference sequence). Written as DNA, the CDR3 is TGCAGTGCCCCCGGGACCGGGACTAGGGGATACAATGAGCAGTTCTTC. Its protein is CSAPGTGTRGYNEQFF.

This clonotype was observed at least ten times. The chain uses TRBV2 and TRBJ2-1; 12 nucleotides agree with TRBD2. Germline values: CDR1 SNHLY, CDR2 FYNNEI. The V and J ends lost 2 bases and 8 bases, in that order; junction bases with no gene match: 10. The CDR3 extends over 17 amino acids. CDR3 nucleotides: TGTGCCAGCAGTGAACTAGCGGGAGGGCCTGAGGCCGATGAGCAGTTCTTC. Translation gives CASSELAGGPEADEQFF.

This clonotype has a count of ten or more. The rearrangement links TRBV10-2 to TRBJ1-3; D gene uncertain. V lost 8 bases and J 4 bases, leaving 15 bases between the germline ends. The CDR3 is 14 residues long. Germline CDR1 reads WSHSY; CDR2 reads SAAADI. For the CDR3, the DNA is TGCGCCAGCCGAGAGTCGGGTGCCGGAAACACCATATATTTT. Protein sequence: CASRESGAGNTIYF.

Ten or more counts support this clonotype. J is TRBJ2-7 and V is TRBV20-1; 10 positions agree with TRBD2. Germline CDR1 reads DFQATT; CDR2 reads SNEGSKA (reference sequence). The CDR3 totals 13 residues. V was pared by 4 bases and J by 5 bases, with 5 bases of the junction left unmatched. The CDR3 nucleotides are TGCAGTGCTACTTGGACTAGCGGCCACGAGCAGTACTTC. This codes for CSATWTSGHEQYF.

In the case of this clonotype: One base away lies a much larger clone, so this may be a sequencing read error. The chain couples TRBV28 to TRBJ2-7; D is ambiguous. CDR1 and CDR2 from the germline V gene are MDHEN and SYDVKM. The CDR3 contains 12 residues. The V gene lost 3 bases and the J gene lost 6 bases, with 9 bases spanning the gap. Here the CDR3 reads CASSLTGSEQYF. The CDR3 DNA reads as TGTGCCAGCAGTTTGACCGGTTCCGAGCAGTACTTC.

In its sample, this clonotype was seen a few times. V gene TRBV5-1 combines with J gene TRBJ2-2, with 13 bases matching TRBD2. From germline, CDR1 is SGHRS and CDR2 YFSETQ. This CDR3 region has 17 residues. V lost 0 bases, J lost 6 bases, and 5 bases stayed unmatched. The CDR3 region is CASSLGLAGGSPGELFF. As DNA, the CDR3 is TGCGCCAGCAGCTTGGGACTAGCGGGAGGTAGTCCCGGGGAGCTGTTTTTT.

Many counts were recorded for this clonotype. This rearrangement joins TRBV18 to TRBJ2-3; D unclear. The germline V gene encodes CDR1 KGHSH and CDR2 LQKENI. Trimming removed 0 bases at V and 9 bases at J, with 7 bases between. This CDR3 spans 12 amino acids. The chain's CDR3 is CASSPPQITQYF. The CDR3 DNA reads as TGTGCCAGCTCACCACCGCAAATAACGCAGTATTTT. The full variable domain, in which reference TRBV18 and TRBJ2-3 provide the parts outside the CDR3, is NAGVMQNPRHLVRRRGQEARLRCSPMKGHSHVYWYRQLPEEGLKFMVYLQKENIIDESGMPKERFSAEFPKEGPSILRIQQVVRGDSAAYFCASSPPQITQYFGPGTRLTVL.

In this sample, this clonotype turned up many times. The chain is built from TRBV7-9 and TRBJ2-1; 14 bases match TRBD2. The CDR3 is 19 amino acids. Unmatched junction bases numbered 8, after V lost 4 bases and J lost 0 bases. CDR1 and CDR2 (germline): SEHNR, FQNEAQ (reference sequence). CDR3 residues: CASSSGLAGVPSSYNEQFF. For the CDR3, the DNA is TGTGCCAGCAGCTCGGGACTAGCGGGAGTCCCGAGCTCCTACAATGAGCAGTTCTTC.

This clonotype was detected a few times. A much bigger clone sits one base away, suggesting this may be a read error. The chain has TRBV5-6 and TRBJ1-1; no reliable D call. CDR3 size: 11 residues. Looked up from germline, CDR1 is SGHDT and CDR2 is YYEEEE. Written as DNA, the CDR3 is TGTGCCGGCAGCCTACAGCATGAAGCTTTCTTT. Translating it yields CAGSLQHEAFF.

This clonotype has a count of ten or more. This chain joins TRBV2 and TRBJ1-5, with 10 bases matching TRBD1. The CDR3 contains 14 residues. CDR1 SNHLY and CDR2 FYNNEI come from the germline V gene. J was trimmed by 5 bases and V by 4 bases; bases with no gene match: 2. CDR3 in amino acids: CASSGTGGDQPQHF. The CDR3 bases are TGTGCCAGCAGTGGGACAGGGGGAGATCAGCCCCAGCATTTT.

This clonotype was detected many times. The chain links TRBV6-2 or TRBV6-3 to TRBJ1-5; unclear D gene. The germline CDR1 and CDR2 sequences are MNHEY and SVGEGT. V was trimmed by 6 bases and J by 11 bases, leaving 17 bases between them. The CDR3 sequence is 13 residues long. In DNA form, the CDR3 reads TGTGCCAGCAGCCCCCCGAGTTTAGGGACCCAGCATTTT. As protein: CASSPPSLGTQHF.

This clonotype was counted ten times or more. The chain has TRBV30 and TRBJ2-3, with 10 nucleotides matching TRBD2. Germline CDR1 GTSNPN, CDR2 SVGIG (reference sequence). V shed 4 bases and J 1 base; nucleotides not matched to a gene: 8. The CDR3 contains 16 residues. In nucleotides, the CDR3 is TGTGCCTGGACGGAGGGCGGGACTAGCGGCACAGATACGCAGTATTTT. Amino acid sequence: CAWTEGGTSGTDTQYF.

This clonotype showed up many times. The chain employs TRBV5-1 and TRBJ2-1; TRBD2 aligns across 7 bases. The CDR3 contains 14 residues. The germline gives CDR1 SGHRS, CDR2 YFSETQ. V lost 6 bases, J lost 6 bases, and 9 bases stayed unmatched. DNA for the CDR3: TGCGCCAGCACGATTGGGGGGGGGTCCAATGAGCAGTTCTTC. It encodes CASTIGGGSNEQFF. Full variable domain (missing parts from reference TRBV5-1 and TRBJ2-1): KAGVTQTPRYLIKTRGQQVTLSCSPISGHRSVSWYQQTPGQGLQFLFEYFSETQRNKGNFPGRFSGRQFSNSRSEMNVSTLELGDSALYLCASTIGGGSNEQFFGPGTRLTVL.

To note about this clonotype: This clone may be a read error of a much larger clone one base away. CDR3 sequence reads: CAGATPRGQETQYF. For the CDR3, the DNA is TGCGCCGGCGCCACCCCGCGGGGGCAGGAGACCCAGTACTTC. The chain joins TRBV5-1 to TRBJ2-5; maybe TRBD2 (7 bases). V was pared by 10 bases and J by 5 bases, with 21 bases between. CDR1 SGHRS and CDR2 YFSETQ come from the germline V gene. This CDR3 is built from 14 residues.

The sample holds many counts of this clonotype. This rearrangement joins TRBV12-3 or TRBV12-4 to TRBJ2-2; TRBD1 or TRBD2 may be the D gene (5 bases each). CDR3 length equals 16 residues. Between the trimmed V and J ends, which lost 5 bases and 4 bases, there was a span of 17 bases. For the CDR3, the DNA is TGTGCCAGCAGTCTCCTTATCGGGGCCCCCACCGGGGAGCTGTTTTTT. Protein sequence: CASSLLIGAPTGELFF.

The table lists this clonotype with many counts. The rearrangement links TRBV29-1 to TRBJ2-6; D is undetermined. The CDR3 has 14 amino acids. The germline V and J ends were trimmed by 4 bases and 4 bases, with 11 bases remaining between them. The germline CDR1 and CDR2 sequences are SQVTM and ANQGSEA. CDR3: CSVVAQAGANVLTF. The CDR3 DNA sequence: TGCAGCGTTGTTGCCCAGGCAGGGGCCAACGTCCTGACTTTC. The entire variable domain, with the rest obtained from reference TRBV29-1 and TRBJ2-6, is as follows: SAVISQKPSRDICQRGTSLTIQCQVDSQVTMMFWYRQQPGQSLTLIATANQGSEATYESGFVIDKFPISRPNLTFSTLTVSNMSPEDSSIYLCSVVAQAGANVLTFGAGSRLTVL.

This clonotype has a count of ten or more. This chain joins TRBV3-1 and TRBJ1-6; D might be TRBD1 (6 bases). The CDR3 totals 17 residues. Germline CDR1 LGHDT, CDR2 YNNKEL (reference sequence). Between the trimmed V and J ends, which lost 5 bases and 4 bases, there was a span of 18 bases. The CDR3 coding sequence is TGTGCCAGCAGCATCAGCTACGGACAGATTTATAATTCACCCCTCCACTTT. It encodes CASSISYGQIYNSPLHF.

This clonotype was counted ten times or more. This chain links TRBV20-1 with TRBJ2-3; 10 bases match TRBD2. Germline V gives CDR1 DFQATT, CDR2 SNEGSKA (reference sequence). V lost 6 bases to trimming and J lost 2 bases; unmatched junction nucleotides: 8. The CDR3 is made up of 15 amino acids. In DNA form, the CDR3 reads TGCAGTGCCCCTACTAGCGGGACCCCCACAGATACGCAGTATTTT. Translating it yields CSAPTSGTPTDTQYF.